The present entry profiles one T cell receptor beta chain with its context. Its antigen remains unidentified. V lost 0 bases, J lost 1 base, and 1 base stayed unmatched. The CDR3 is 15 residues long. Germline loops: CDR1 SGHRS, CDR2 YFSETQ. The sample comes from a study of T cell repertoires in ileal Crohn's disease. The overall study: Surgery for a complication: stricturing in roughly 60%, penetrating in approximately 39%. Study-level findings and limits: Clonality above 26.8% at surgery always came with endoscopic recurrence.

Repertoires were generated with immunoSEQ multiplex PCR, while TCRdb's copy carries only in-frame clones and drops some. The repertoire consists of about 14,000 clones, with less than 85% occurring once and the leading ten covering almost 6%. Included were adult ileal or ileocolonic Crohn's patients indicated for ileocolonic resection. This clonotype was obtained from an adult with Crohn's disease. Sequencing was performed on ileal tissue. This chain uses TRBV5-1 with TRBJ2-7, with TRBD2 matching over 10 bases. The CDR3 nucleotides read TGCGCCAGCAGCTTGGGTAGCGGGGGGTCCTACGAGCAGTACTTC. Translated, it gives CASSLGSGGSYEQYF.